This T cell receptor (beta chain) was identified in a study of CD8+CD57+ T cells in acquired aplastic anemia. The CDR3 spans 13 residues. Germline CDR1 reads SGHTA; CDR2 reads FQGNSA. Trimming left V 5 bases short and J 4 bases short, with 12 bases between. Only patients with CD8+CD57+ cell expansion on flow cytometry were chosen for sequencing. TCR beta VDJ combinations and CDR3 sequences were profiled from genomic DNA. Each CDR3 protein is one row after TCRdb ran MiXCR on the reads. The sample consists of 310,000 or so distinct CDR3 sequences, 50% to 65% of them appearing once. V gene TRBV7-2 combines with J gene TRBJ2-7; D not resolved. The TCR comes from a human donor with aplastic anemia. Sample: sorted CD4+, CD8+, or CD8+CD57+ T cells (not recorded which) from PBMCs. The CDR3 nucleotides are TGTGCCAGCAGCCAACCCCGCGGATACGAGCAGTACTTC. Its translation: CASSQPRGYEQYF.